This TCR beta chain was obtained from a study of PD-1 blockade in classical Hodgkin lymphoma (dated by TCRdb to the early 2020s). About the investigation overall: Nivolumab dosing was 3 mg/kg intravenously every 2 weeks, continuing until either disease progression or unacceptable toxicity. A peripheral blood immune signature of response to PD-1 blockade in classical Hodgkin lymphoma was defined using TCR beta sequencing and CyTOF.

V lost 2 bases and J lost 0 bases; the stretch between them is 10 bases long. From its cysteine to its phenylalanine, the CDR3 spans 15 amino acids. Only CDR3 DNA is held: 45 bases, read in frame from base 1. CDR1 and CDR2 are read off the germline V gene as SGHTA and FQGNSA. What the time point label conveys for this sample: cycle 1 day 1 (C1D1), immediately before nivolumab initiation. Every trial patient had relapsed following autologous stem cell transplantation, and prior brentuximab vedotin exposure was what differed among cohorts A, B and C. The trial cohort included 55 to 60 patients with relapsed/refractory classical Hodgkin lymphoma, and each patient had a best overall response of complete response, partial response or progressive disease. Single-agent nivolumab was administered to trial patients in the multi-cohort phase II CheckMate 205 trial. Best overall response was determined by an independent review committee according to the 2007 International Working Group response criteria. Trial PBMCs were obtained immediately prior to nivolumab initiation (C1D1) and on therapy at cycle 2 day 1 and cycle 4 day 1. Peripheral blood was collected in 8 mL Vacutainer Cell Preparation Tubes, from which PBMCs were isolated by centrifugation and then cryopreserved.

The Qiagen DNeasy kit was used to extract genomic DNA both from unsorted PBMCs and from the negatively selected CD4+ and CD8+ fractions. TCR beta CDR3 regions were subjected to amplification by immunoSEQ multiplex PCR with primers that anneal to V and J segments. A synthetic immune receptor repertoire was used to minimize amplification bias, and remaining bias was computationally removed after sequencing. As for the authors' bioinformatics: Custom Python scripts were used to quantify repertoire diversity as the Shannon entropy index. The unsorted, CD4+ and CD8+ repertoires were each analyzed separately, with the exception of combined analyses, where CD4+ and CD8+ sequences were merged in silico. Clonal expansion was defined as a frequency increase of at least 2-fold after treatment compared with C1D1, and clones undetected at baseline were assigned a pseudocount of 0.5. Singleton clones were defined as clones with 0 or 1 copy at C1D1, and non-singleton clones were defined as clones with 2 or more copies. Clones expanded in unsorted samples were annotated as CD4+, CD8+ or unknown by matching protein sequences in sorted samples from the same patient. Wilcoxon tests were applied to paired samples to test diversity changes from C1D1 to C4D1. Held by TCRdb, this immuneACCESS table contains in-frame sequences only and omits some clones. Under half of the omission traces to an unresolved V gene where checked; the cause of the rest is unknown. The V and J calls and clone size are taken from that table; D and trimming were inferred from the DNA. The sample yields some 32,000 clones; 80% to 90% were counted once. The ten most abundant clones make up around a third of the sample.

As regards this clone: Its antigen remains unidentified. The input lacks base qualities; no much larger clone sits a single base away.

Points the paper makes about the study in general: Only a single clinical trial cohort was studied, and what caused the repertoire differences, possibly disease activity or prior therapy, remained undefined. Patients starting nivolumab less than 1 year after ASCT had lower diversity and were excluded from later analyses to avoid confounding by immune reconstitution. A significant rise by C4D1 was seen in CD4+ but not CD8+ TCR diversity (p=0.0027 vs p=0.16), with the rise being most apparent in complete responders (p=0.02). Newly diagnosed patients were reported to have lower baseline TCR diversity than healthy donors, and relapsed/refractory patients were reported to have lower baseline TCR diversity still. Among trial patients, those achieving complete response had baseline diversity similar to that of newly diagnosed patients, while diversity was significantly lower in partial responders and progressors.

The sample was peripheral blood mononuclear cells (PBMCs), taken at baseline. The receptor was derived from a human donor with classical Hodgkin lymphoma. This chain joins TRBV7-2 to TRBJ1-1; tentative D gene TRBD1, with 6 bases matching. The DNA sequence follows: TGTGCCAGCAGCTTATCACGGGGGCTGAACACTGAAGCTTTCTTT. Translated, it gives CASSLSRGLNTEAFF.